This T cell receptor (beta chain) was found in a study of T cells after yellow fever vaccination (dated by TCRdb to 2018 to 2020). Describing the broader study: The SMART-Seq v4 Ultra Low Input RNA kit was used to prepare libraries from fractions with low cell numbers. Two healthy male donors made up the cohort, one aged 18 to 30 years and the other aged 30 to 39 years. Blood was drawn at multiple timepoints before and after primary and secondary immunization, with bulk PBMC replicates and cell subsets isolated. To follow T-cell clones before and after both primary and booster YFV17D yellow fever vaccination, bulk TCR alpha and beta repertoires underwent longitudinal sequencing.

Study-wide findings and limitations: Compared with the primary T-cell response, the secondary T-cell response was faster but weaker, reaching its peak on day 5 rather than on day 15. Because only two donors were included in the study, the extent to which the findings can be generalized is limited. Most clones expanded after primary vaccination were re-detected after the booster (approximately 96% of CD4 and around 88% of CD8), suggesting broad memory maintenance. Computational filtering was required because FACS-sorted repertoires could contain abundant contaminating clonotypes from the bulk population. A small fraction of clonotypes appeared in both the CD4 and CD8 compartments, likely as a result of convergent recombination.

The treatment or condition tag for this specimen amounts to: live attenuated yellow fever vaccine strain. PBMCs were isolated from peripheral blood using a standard Ficoll-Paque protocol. Dynabeads CD4 and CD8 positive selection kits were used to isolate CD4 and CD8 T-cell fractions. TriZol was used to extract RNA from bulk PBMCs, CD4 and CD8 fractions, and dextramer-positive and dextramer-negative fractions. TCR cDNA was made using 5'RACE template switching, a step that added a universal primer site and unique molecular identifiers. cDNA synthesis was primed from both the TCR alpha and TCR beta constant segments. Library amplification involved two PCR steps, and the second step added sample barcodes and sequencing adapters. Sequencing of the libraries was done on either Illumina HiSeq 2500 (2x100 bp) or NovaSeq (2x150 bp). Per the original workflow: MIGEC was used to demultiplex reads and collapse the reads into UMI consensus sequences, and MiXCR was used for V(D)J alignment. Vaccine-responding clonotypes were identified with edgeR using replicate PBMC samples, with FDR below 0.01 and a log2 fold change above 5 up to day 15 being required. CD4 or CD8 identity was assigned to each bulk clonotype according to whether the clonotype was present at higher abundance in the sequenced CD4 repertoire or the sequenced CD8 repertoire. In-frame beta chains were kept once TCRdb had trimmed the public reads at Q25 with fastp and called clones with MiXCR. Identical CDR3 protein sequences are pooled into one entry, listed with their most common genes and DNA. The V and J calls were determined by TCRdb, not by the authors. Across this sample there are about 120,000 distinct CDR3 sequences, with roughly 7.2% seen only once. Roughly 3% of the sample belongs to the ten largest clones.

Reading the germline V gene (reference sequence) gives CDR1 SGHNT and CDR2 YYREEE. There are 16 amino acids in the CDR3, from cysteine to phenylalanine inclusive. Here the CDR3 DNA is all that survives: 48 bases in frame from base 1. V loses 1 base of germline sequence and J loses 1 base, and the interval between the two ends is 14 bases. In its sample, this clonotype was seen many times. Which antigen it targets is not known. Base quality data are lacking; no much larger clone is found one base away. The TCR originated in a man aged 18 to 30 who received the YFV17D yellow fever vaccine. The sequence joins TRBV5-4 to TRBJ2-5; the best D guess is TRBD2, with 5 bases matching. The sample in question was CD4+ T cells sorted from PBMCs, obtained approximately 40 days after the first yellow fever vaccination. The DNA reads TGTGCCAGCAGCTTGAAGGCCGGAAGCGGCCAAGAGACCCAGTACTTC. This is translated as CASSLKAGSGQETQYF.